This T cell receptor beta chain emerged from a study of CD8+ T cells in alopecia areata. Treatment denoted: oral pan-JAK inhibitor, 5-10 mg twice daily. Samples from alopecia areata patients were lesional scalp punch biopsies and peripheral blood. Reverse transcribed after extraction, RNA yielded cDNA as the sequencing template. TCRdb's table, derived via immunoSEQ multiplex PCR, lists solely in-frame clones and lacks some. The sample comprises 60,000 to 85,000 clones, 29% of which are singletons, and approximately 15% rests with the top ten. This clone was detected many times. The source material was CD8+ T cells sorted from blood, sampled at week 4, from a patient treated with tofacitinib. The TCR comes from a human donor with alopecia areata.

In nucleotides, the CDR3 is TGCAGCGTTGAACTGTCTTCTGAAGCTTTCTTT. Its protein product is CSVELSSEAFF. The V call is TRBV29-1, the J call TRBJ1-1; no firm D call. Looked up from germline, CDR1 is SQVTM and CDR2 is ANQGSEA. The CDR3 has 11 residues. Trimming pared 2 bases from V and 6 bases from J, leaving 7 bases between.